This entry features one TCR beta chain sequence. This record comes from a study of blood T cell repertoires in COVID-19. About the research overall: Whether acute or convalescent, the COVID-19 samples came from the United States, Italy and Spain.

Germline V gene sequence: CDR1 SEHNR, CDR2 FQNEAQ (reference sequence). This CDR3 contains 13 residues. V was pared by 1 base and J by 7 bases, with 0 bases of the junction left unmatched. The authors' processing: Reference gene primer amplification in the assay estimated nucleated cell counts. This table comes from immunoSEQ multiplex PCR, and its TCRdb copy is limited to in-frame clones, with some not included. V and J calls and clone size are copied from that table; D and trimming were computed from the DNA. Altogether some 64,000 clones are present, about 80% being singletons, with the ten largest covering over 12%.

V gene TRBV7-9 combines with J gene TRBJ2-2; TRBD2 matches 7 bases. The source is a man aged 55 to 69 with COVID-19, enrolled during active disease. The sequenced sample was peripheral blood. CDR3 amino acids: CASSLERGGELFF. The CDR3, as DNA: TGTGCCAGCAGCTTAGAGCGGGGCGGGGAGCTGTTTTTT.